This TCR beta chain was sequenced for a study of blood T cell repertoires in COVID-19. At the level of the study: Sources were T cells, B-cell-depleted T cells, or PBMCs; the material itself was cDNA or gDNA.

TCRdb's copy holds only in-frame clones and misses some; the assay was immunoSEQ multiplex PCR. The sample carries around 160,000 clones, more than 80% recorded once. The CDR3 consists of 17 residues. CDR1 is LGHNA and CDR2 is YSLEER in the germline V gene. V gave up 0 bases and J gave up 0 bases; unmatched junction bases: 2. This receptor was obtained from a man between 18 and 29 years old with COVID-19, enrolled during active disease. Material for sequencing was peripheral blood. V usage is TRBV4-3 and J usage is TRBJ2-6; TRBD2 aligns across 7 bases. Here the CDR3 reads CASSQEGGFSGANVLTF. The CDR3 DNA is TGCGCCAGCAGCCAAGAGGGAGGGTTCTCTGGGGCCAACGTCCTGACTTTC.